These 9 T cell receptor beta chains came from one sample sequenced in a study of blood T cell repertoires in COVID-19. Some clones are missing from TCRdb's copy, which holds only in-frame ones; the method was immunoSEQ multiplex PCR. The repertoire has 250,000 to 300,000 clones, about 88% of them found once; the top ten carry 4% to 5%. Sequencing was performed on peripheral blood. The receptors originated from a woman aged 35 to 49 who had recovered from COVID-19.

Here the CDR3 DNA reads TGTGCCAGCAGCTTAGTAGGGGGCGCAGGGAACACTGAAGCTTTCTTT. This encodes CASSLVGGAGNTEAFF. The chain couples TRBV7-9 to TRBJ1-1, with 7 bases lining up with TRBD1. The V gene end was trimmed by 1 base and the J gene end by 1 base; junction bases not matched to a gene: 6. Germline CDR1 SEHNR, CDR2 FQNEAQ (reference sequence). CDR3 size: 16 residues.

The chain combines TRBV7-2 with TRBJ1-6; 9 bases are a match to TRBD1. The V gene end was trimmed by 5 bases and the J gene end by 12 bases; junction bases not matched to a gene: 8. The CDR3 consists of 14 residues. Germline loops: CDR1 SGHTA, CDR2 FQGNSA. This CDR3 is CASSTGDRVIPLHF. The CDR3 DNA follows: TGTGCCAGCAGCACCGGGGACAGGGTGATACCCCTCCACTTT.

This rearrangement joins TRBV29-1 to TRBJ2-1; 9 bases are shared with TRBD2. The V and J ends lost 6 bases and 9 bases, in that order; junction bases with no gene match: 9. The CDR3 is made up of 13 amino acids. Germline lookup yields CDR1 SQVTM and CDR2 ANQGSEA. The DNA of the CDR3 is TGCAGCGTCGCCAACCTAGCGGGAAGTGAGCAGTTCTTC. It is translated as CSVANLAGSEQFF.

The chain recombines TRBV5-6 with TRBJ2-1, with 9 bases fitting TRBD2. The CDR3 is 16 amino acids. Per the germline V gene, CDR1 is SGHDT and CDR2 is YYEEEE. V lost 6 bases and J lost 10; bases outside the gene matches: 17. The CDR3 loop is CASTVAVREGRWEQFF. The CDR3 DNA follows: TGTGCCAGCACCGTAGCTGTGCGGGAGGGCCGCTGGGAGCAGTTCTTC.

J is TRBJ1-1 and V is TRBV6-5; the D is unclear. V lost 4 bases and J lost 0, with 12 bases in between. This CDR3 has 15 amino acids. CDR1 and CDR2 (germline): MNHEY, SVGAGI. CDR3 in amino acids: CASSFVPGMNTEAFF. The CDR3 DNA is TGTGCCAGCAGTTTCGTCCCAGGAATGAACACTGAAGCTTTCTTT.

The chain links TRBV6-5 to TRBJ1-2, with 7 bases identical to TRBD1. CDR1 and CDR2 (germline): MNHEY, SVGAGI. After removal of 6 bases from V and 4 bases from J, the junction contained 8 bases not matched to a gene. This CDR3 is 14 amino acids long. CDR3 sequence reads: CASRHRGFGYGYTF. The CDR3 DNA follows: TGTGCCAGCAGACACAGGGGATTCGGCTATGGCTACACCTTC.

The V call is TRBV7-9, the J call TRBJ1-2, with a possible D match to TRBD1 (6 bases). Germline-derived CDR1 and CDR2 are SEHNR and FQNEAQ (reference sequence). The CDR3 is made up of 15 amino acids. V lost 2 bases to trimming and J lost 4 bases, with 14 bases between them. CDR3 residues: CASSLKGESGYGYTF. The CDR3 coding sequence is TGTGCCAGCAGCTTAAAGGGGGAGAGCGGCTATGGCTACACCTTC.

This rearrangement joins TRBV29-1 to TRBJ2-3, with D tentatively TRBD2 (5 bases). Germline CDR1 reads SQVTM; CDR2 reads ANQGSEA. Trimming cost V 2 bases and J 2 bases, with 17 bases left between them. This CDR3 has 16 amino acids. CDR3 DNA sequence: TGCAGCGTTGAATCGGAGGAGGTCCATTACACAGATACGCAGTATTTT. Residues: CSVESEEVHYTDTQYF.

This chain uses TRBV30 with TRBJ1-2; D is ambiguous. The germline V gene has CDR1 GTSNPN and CDR2 SVGIG (reference sequence). CDR3 size: 13 residues. V was cut by 2 bases and J by 7 bases, with 14 bases left in between. CDR3 region: CAWSHIGSSGYTF. The CDR3 nucleotides are TGTGCCTGGAGTCACATTGGGTCTAGTGGCTACACCTTC.